This TCR beta chain was identified during a study of glioma-infiltrating T cells after dendritic cell vaccination. The PCR used 60 V beta and 13 J beta primers. This table comes from immunoSEQ multiplex PCR, and its TCRdb copy is limited to in-frame clones, with some not included. The table has around 62,000 clones, 80% to 85% seen once. CDR1 SGHDT and CDR2 YYEEEE come from the germline V gene. The CDR3 runs 17 residues. Trimming pared 3 bases from V and 5 bases from J, leaving 21 bases between. This clonotype was obtained from a human donor with glioblastoma. The input for sequencing was blood, taken before dendritic cell vaccination. The V call is TRBV5-6, the J call TRBJ1-5; D possibly corresponds to TRBD1 (6 bases). CDR3: CASSYYETFEGDQPQHF. In nucleotides, the CDR3 is TGTGCCAGCAGCTACTATGAGACCTTCGAGGGGGATCAGCCCCAGCATTTT.